The 18 T cell receptor beta chains presented below share a single source sample, sequenced in a study of blood T cell repertoires in COVID-19. This table comes from immunoSEQ multiplex PCR, and its TCRdb copy is limited to in-frame clones, with some not included. The sample has about 50,000 clones, 85% to 90% seen once. The sequenced material came from peripheral blood. These receptors all come from a human donor in a cohort sampled during active COVID-19.

The genes are TRBV7-2 and TRBJ2-1, with 16 bases matching TRBD2. The germline V gene encodes CDR1 SGHTA and CDR2 FQGNSA. With 5 bases clipped from V and 9 bases from J, the junction kept 7 bases outside the gene matches. The CDR3 has 16 residues. The CDR3 here is CASSVGLAGGRGEQFF. CDR3 sequence (DNA): TGTGCCAGCAGCGTGGGACTAGCGGGAGGGCGAGGTGAGCAGTTCTTC.

The chain couples TRBV5-1 to TRBJ2-7; possibly TRBD2 for D (5 bases). The V and J ends lost 3 bases and 0 bases respectively, with 10 bases between them. Germline-derived CDR1 and CDR2 are SGHRS and YFSETQ. The CDR3 has 14 residues. The CDR3 region is CASSWGGSSYEQYF. For the CDR3, the DNA is TGCGCCAGCAGCTGGGGTGGGAGCTCCTACGAGCAGTACTTC.

The genes are TRBV7-9 and TRBJ2-5, with D perhaps matching TRBD2 (6 bases). The CDR3 length is 16 residues. CDR1 and CDR2 (germline): SEHNR, FQNEAQ (reference sequence). V lost 5 bases to trimming and J lost 4 bases, with 20 bases between them. As DNA, the CDR3 is TGTGCCAGCAGCGAAAACCCCCTGGACTACACAGAGACCCAGTACTTC. Translated, it gives CASSENPLDYTETQYF.

The gene calls are TRBV5-1 and TRBJ2-1; D is ambiguous. Trimming stripped 0 bases from V and 9 bases from J, with 10 bases between. Germline V CDR1 and CDR2: SGHRS, YFSETQ. CDR3 length: 13 residues. CDR3: CASSLVQGGEQFF. CDR3 bases: TGCGCCAGCAGCTTGGTACAAGGCGGTGAGCAGTTCTTC. The whole variable domain, remainder taken from reference TRBV5-1 and TRBJ2-1, is KAGVTQTPRYLIKTRGQQVTLSCSPISGHRSVSWYQQTPGQGLQFLFEYFSETQRNKGNFPGRFSGRQFSNSRSEMNVSTLELGDSALYLCASSLVQGGEQFFGPGTRLTVL.

The V and J genes are TRBV6-6 and TRBJ1-1, with D perhaps matching TRBD1 (5 bases). V lost 2 bases and J lost 4, with 11 bases in between. There are 14 residues in the CDR3. Germline V gives CDR1 MNHNY, CDR2 SVGAGI (reference sequence). The CDR3 region is CASSYGEGRTEAFF. In nucleotides, the CDR3 is TGTGCCAGCAGTTACGGGGAGGGACGCACTGAAGCTTTCTTT.

The V call is TRBV18, the J call TRBJ2-5, with TRBD2 matching over 10 bases. Germline-derived CDR1 and CDR2 are KGHSH and LQKENI. This CDR3 is 15 amino acids long. Trimming cost V 0 bases and J 2 bases; bases outside gene matches: 0. The CDR3, as DNA: TGTGCCAGCTCACCACCTAGCGGGGGGCAAGAGACCCAGTACTTC. It codes for CASSPPSGGQETQYF.

This clone showed up just a few times. This chain uses TRBV3-1 (or the pseudogene TRBV3-2) with TRBJ2-6, with D unresolved. V lost 6 bases, J lost 0 bases, and 12 bases lay in between. The germline CDR1 and CDR2 sequences are LGHDT and YNNKEL (reference sequence). The CDR3 consists of 16 residues. The CDR3 loop reads CASSPDTYSGANVLTF. CDR3 DNA: TGTGCCAGCAGTCCAGACACCTACTCTGGGGCCAACGTCCTGACTTTC.

The chain is built from TRBV30 and TRBJ1-2; TRBD1 might be the D (6 bases). The CDR3 covers 13 residues. V lost 0 bases and J 6 bases, leaving 11 bases between the germline ends. CDR1 and CDR2 from the germline V gene are GTSNPN and SVGIG (reference sequence). The CDR3 DNA sequence: TGTGCCTGGAGTGTAAGGCAGGGGAATGGCTACACCTTC. It yields the protein CAWSVRQGNGYTF.

This clone was observed a few times. The chain joins TRBV6-2 or TRBV6-3 to TRBJ1-2; D is possibly TRBD1 (6 bases). V was clipped by 5 bases and J by 6 bases, with 19 bases between them. Germline values: CDR1 MNHEY, CDR2 SVGEGT. This CDR3 region has 15 residues. The CDR3 sequence: CASSTTGLDPNGYTF. In DNA form, the CDR3 reads TGTGCCAGCAGTACAACAGGGTTGGACCCCAATGGCTACACCTTC.

V and J are TRBV2 and TRBJ1-5, with D possibly TRBD1 on 5 matching bases. CDR3 length: 15 residues. The germline V gene has CDR1 SNHLY and CDR2 FYNNEI. V was clipped by 7 bases and J by 3 bases, with 16 bases between them. The DNA of the CDR3 is TGTGCCAGCAAGAGCCGGGACTCCTACAATCAGCCCCAGCATTTT. It specifies CASKSRDSYNQPQHF.

Here the CDR3 DNA reads TGCAGCGTTGGGGAGCTACCCAAAAACATTCAGTACTTC. It translates to CSVGELPKNIQYF. This rearrangement joins TRBV29-1 to TRBJ2-4; tentative D call: TRBD2 (5 bases). CDR1 is SQVTM and CDR2 is ANQGSEA in the germline V gene. V gave up 4 bases and J gave up 2 bases, with 9 bases separating them. There are 13 residues in the CDR3.

DNA for the CDR3: TGTGCCAGCAGCCCGCATCGACAGAGCTTAACAAATCAGCCCCAGCATTTT. Its protein product is CASSPHRQSLTNQPQHF. The V gene is TRBV6-2 or TRBV6-3, the J gene TRBJ1-5, with D perhaps TRBD1 (5 bases). The V gene's germline CDR1 is MNHEY and CDR2 SVGEGT. With 6 bases removed from V and 4 bases from J, the gap between germline ends came to 22 bases. CDR3 length equals 17 residues.

The rearrangement links TRBV28 to TRBJ2-7; 10 positions agree with TRBD1. The CDR3 length is 14 residues. From germline, CDR1 is MDHEN and CDR2 SYDVKM. The ends lost 6 bases at V and 1 base at J; junction bases unmatched: 3. The CDR3 loop reads CASRGQGPSYEQYF. The CDR3 DNA reads as TGTGCCAGCAGGGGACAGGGGCCATCCTACGAGCAGTACTTC.

The V gene is TRBV2, the J gene TRBJ2-2; no definite D call. V lost 4 bases, J lost 0 bases, and 6 bases lay in between. Germline V gene sequence: CDR1 SNHLY, CDR2 FYNNEI. This CDR3 region has 14 residues. DNA for the CDR3: TGTGCCAGCAGTGCGACATCGAACACCGGGGAGCTGTTTTTT. Translated: CASSATSNTGELFF.

This sequence joins TRBV7-2 and TRBJ2-1; perhaps TRBD2 as D (6 bases). The V gene's germline CDR1 is SGHTA and CDR2 FQGNSA. The V and J ends lost 5 bases and 0 bases respectively, with 20 bases between them. The length of the CDR3 is 18 residues. The CDR3 bases are TGTGCCAGCAGCCTATCTGGCCGCCTGGGGGGCTCCTACAATGAGCAGTTCTTC. Translating it yields CASSLSGRLGGSYNEQFF.

This chain links TRBV4-3 with TRBJ2-7, with D possibly matching TRBD2 (5 bases). This CDR3 spans 15 amino acids. Germline V gives CDR1 LGHNA, CDR2 YSLEER. V lost 4 bases and J lost 3, with 16 bases in between. The CDR3 coding sequence is TGCGCCAGCAGCCCTCCGCAAGAGGGCCACTACGAGCAGTACGTC. Its protein is CASSPPQEGHYEQYV.

V and J are TRBV5-1 and TRBJ2-1, with D perhaps matching TRBD2 (5 bases). V lost 0 bases and J lost 1, with 8 bases in between. The length of the CDR3 is 15 residues. Germline CDR1 reads SGHRS; CDR2 reads YFSETQ. This CDR3 is CASSLAAESYNEQFF. As DNA, the CDR3 is TGCGCCAGCAGCTTGGCAGCGGAGTCCTACAATGAGCAGTTCTTC. The full variable domain, in which reference TRBV5-1 and TRBJ2-1 provide the parts outside the CDR3, is KAGVTQTPRYLIKTRGQQVTLSCSPISGHRSVSWYQQTPGQGLQFLFEYFSETQRNKGNFPGRFSGRQFSNSRSEMNVSTLELGDSALYLCASSLAAESYNEQFFGPGTRLTVL.

This chain uses TRBV9 with TRBJ2-7; TRBD2 agrees at 9 bases. The CDR3 has 16 amino acids. Germline V gives CDR1 SGDLS, CDR2 YYNGEE. Unmatched junction bases numbered 6, after V lost 0 bases and J lost 2 bases. The CDR3 protein is CASSVGLAEEPYEQYV. DNA of the CDR3: TGTGCCAGCAGCGTAGGACTAGCGGAAGAGCCCTACGAGCAGTACGTC.